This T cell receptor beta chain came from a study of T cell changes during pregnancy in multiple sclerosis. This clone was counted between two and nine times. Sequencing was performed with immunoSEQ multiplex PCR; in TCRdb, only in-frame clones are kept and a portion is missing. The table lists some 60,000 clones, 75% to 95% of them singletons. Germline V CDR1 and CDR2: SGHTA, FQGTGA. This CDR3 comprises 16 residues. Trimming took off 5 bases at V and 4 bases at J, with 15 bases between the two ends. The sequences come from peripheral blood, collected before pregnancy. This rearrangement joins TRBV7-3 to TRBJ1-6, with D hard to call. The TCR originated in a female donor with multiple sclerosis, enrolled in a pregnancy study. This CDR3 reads CASSDLGRGYNSPLHF. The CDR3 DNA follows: TGTGCCAGCAGCGATCTTGGAAGAGGTTATAATTCACCCCTCCACTTT. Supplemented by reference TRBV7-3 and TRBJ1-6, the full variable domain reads GAGVSQTPSNKVTEKGKYVELRCDPISGHTALYWYRQSLGQGPEFLIYFQGTGAADDSGLPNDRFFAVRPEGSVSTLKIQRTERGDSAVYLCASSDLGRGYNSPLHFGNGTRLTVT.